This T cell receptor beta chain was retrieved from a study of blood T cells in healthy people across ages (dated by TCRdb to between 2014 and 2017). At the level of the whole study: Template switching captured roughly one uniquely barcoded TCR beta cDNA molecule per two T cells in model experiments. Using deep sequencing normalized with unique cDNA molecular identifiers, the study measured how TCR beta repertoire diversity changes with age. The donors were split into four age groups: young (average about 15 years), middle-aged (about 40), aged (roughly 60) and long-lived (over 80). To avoid experimental bias, donors of different ages were distributed randomly across sequencing lanes. For two donors (one aged 18 to 29 and one aged 80 or older), the study analyzed two additional independent replicas of 1 million unique cDNA reads from the same blood draw.

Overall study outcomes, separate from this receptor: Compared with the aged group, more naive CD4+ T cells, fewer expanded clones and increased TCR diversity were shown by the long-lived group, suggesting age selection. Because the CMV infection status of the donors was unknown, age-related changes in expanded clonotypes may potentially have been confounded. As age increased, observed TCR beta diversity per million T cells dropped in a roughly linear way, and a significant reduction was already evident by age about 40. Estimates of total diversity based on one million sequenced T cells were regarded as lower bounds and as underestimates. There was a strong correlation between observed TCR beta diversity and the percentage of naive T cells measured by flow cytometry. Bulk unsorted PBMC profiling prevented conclusive comparison of naive and antigen-experienced compartments.

V is shortened by 4 bases, J by 6 bases, and the region joining them spans 11 bases. From the cysteine up to the phenylalanine, the CDR3 has a length of 13 residues. Only the CDR3 region is kept as DNA, spanning 39 bases read in frame from base 1. CDR1 and CDR2 (SGHTA, FQGNSA) derive from the germline V gene. Donors were under 40 systemically healthy Caucasian individuals from Russia aged roughly 6 to 95 years. Ten milliliters of peripheral blood were drawn from each donor into EDTA-treated Vacutainer tubes. Ficoll-Paque density-gradient centrifugation was used to isolate PBMCs, with at least 6.5 million per sample. Total RNA was extracted from PBMCs with Trizol reagent, with at least 6 micrograms obtained per sample. Naive CD45RAhigh/CD27high T cell percentages were measured by flow cytometry on a PBMC aliquot from every donor. The library was generated by 5' RACE. Sequencing used an Illumina HiSeq 2500. A second about 6 to 11 cycle PCR used a sample-barcoded 5' primer and a J-beta primer mix. Each TCR beta cDNA molecule received a unique molecular identifier from a template-switch 5' adaptor carrying 12 random nucleotides. Each sample yielded at least 2.5 million CDR3-containing paired-end reads. First-strand cDNA synthesis was performed from all RNA using the Mint cDNA synthesis kit, with priming by a TRBC-specific oligonucleotide. Following uracil-DNA glycosylase treatment, all cDNA underwent a first 18-cycle PCR with the universal primers M1SS and BC2_uni_R. Per the authors' processing: For normalization, 1 million high-quality reads were randomly selected from each sample, with every read carrying a distinct molecular identifier. Reads sharing molecular identifiers were discarded rather than binned into consensus sequences. MiTCR, with a Q25 quality threshold and the strictest error-elimination algorithm, was used for CDR3 identification, clonotype clustering and error correction. Lower-bound total TCR beta diversity was estimated with a nonparametric unseen species model using Euler transformation. In TCRdb, the public reads were trimmed at Q25 with fastp and aligned with MiXCR, with productive beta chains retained. Each entry is one CDR3 protein sequence, shown with its most common DNA and genes. The V and J calls were not made by the authors but by TCRdb's processing. The sample data list roughly 1,500,000 distinct CDR3 sequences, and roughly 30% of these were observed just once. Of the sample, approximately 10% is held by the ten largest clones.

Comments on this clonotype: Its antigen remains unidentified. No much larger clonotype is one base removed from it; base qualities were not supplied.

The sequencing sample was made of blood. The chain links TRBV7-2 with TRBJ2-3, with the identity of the D gene unclear. The TCR was taken from a woman aged 25 to 39 in good health. The CDR3 protein sequence reads: CASSSHLRDTQYF. The DNA reads as follows: TGTGCCAGCAGCTCACACCTACGGGATACGCAGTATTTT.